This T cell receptor (beta chain) was recorded in a study of vaccination and CD4 T cells after COVID-19. Study details: Convalescent individuals numbered four females and six males, two being Hispanic.

Sequence data for DNA of cultured CD4+ T cells were generated by the Oncomine TCR Beta short-read assay. DNA came from CD4+ T cells after culture. TCRdb re-called the PCR reads through MiXCR, storing one row per CDR3 protein. The data show approximately 22,000 distinct CDR3 sequences, around 37% seen once. Described time point: late sampling 161 to 241 days after vaccination in a few convalescent patients. The treatment: roughly 11-day PBMC culture with coronavirus spike peptide pools or control peptides (ViraFEST assay). ViraFEST used peptide pools to expand antigen-specific T cells before TCR sequencing. Negative selection isolated the CD4+ T cells once the cells had been cultured for over 9 days. Trimming shortened V by 2 bases and J by 8 bases, and 12 bases separated the two germline ends. The CDR3 length is 12 residues. In germline, CDR1 is DFQATT, CDR2 SNEGSKA (reference sequence). To note about this clonotype: Its matching antigen is unknown.

This chain joins TRBV20-1 and TRBJ1-2, with D perhaps TRBD1 (5 bases). The sequenced sample was CD4+ T cells from blood, cultured in vitro, obtained about 7 months after SARS-CoV-2 vaccination. The TCR sequence derives from a human donor who had recovered from COVID-19. The CDR3 nucleotides are TGCAGTGCTAGAAGGCAGGGAGAGGGCTACACCTTC. This translates into CSARRQGEGYTF.